This T cell receptor (beta chain) is from a study of T-cell memory formation after mild COVID-19. Study-wide context: TCR clusters showed largely donor specificity. Study observations and caveats: CD4+ contracting clones lay mainly in CM and EM, CD8+ ones in EMRA. The study detected some responding clones in pre-infection memory, suggesting cross-reactive memory joined.

The CDR3 is 16 residues long. V dropped 4 bases and J dropped 1; count of bases not matched to a gene: 6. CDR1 and CDR2 from the germline V gene are KGHDR and SFDVKD. The authors produced TCR alpha and TCR beta cDNA libraries with sample barcodes and UMIs by 5'RACE using constant-segment primers. In TCRdb, the 5' RACE reads were re-called with MiXCR into one record per CDR3 protein. The table records some 270,000 distinct CDR3 sequences, roughly 14% of them present only once. In the case of this clonotype: Antigen specificity is unknown.

This TCR came from an adult woman who had mild COVID-19 (a few samples of this study predate the infection). Cell type and time point are not known. The genes are TRBV24-1 and TRBJ2-3, with 8 bases matching TRBD2. Sequencing was carried out using PBMCs or a T cell subset sorted from them (not recorded which). This chain's CDR3 is CATSDPGLARTDTQYF. As DNA, the CDR3 is TGTGCCACCAGTGACCCCGGACTAGCCCGCACAGATACGCAGTATTTT.